One and the same sample provided the 18 T cell receptor beta chains below, sequenced in a study of blood T cell repertoires in COVID-19. Clones were sequenced by immunoSEQ multiplex PCR, and TCRdb holds only the in-frame ones, with some missing. Seen here are about 120,000 clones, about 89% observed once, and the top ten hold roughly 30%. Material for sequencing was peripheral blood. These receptor sequences come from a woman in her 70s with acute or convalescent COVID-19.

The chain carries TRBV10-2 and TRBJ2-1; 7 nucleotides align to TRBD1. Germline CDR1 and CDR2: WSHSY and SAAADI. CDR3 length equals 13 residues. V shed 5 bases, J shed 6 bases, and the junction held 4 bases outside the gene matches. The CDR3 region has the DNA TGCGCCAGCAGTCCCGGGACAGCCAATGAGCAGTTCTTC. Protein sequence: CASSPGTANEQFF.

The chain employs TRBV6-5 and TRBJ2-7, with 10 nucleotides matching TRBD1. The CDR3 is 15 residues long. Germline V gene data show CDR1 as MNHEY and CDR2 as SVGAGI. V shed 6 bases, J shed 6 bases, and the junction held 11 bases outside the gene matches. The CDR3 region has the DNA TGTGCCAGCAGCGCTCCGGGACAGGGGAAATTCGAGCAGTACTTC. This sequence encodes CASSAPGQGKFEQYF.

This chain connects TRBV5-1 to TRBJ1-1, with a possible D match to TRBD1 (5 bases). The length of the CDR3 is 15 residues. Trimming shortened V by 0 bases and J by 11 bases, and 20 bases separated the two germline ends. Germline V lookup: CDR1 SGHRS, CDR2 YFSETQ. The chain's CDR3 is CASSLVIDSRQDAFF. CDR3 DNA: TGCGCCAGCAGCTTGGTGATCGACAGCCGCCAAGACGCTTTCTTT.

The table lists this clone with a count of one. The genes are TRBV28 and TRBJ1-3; 8 nucleotides align to TRBD1. The CDR3 length is 16 residues. V trimming: 6 bases; J trimming: 3 bases; junction bases outside the gene matches: 10. Germline loops: CDR1 MDHEN, CDR2 SYDVKM. The CDR3 DNA reads as TGTGCCAGCAGCCCCGGGACAGGTCTGCGTGGAAACACCATATATTTT. It yields the protein CASSPGTGLRGNTIYF.

The V gene is TRBV6-5, the J gene TRBJ1-5, with D possibly matching TRBD1 (5 bases). From germline, CDR1 is MNHEY and CDR2 SVGAGI. Trimming pared 6 bases from V and 7 bases from J, leaving 16 bases between. This CDR3 region has 14 residues. CDR3 coding DNA: TGTGCCAGCAGCTACGACAGATTCGGGCAGCCCCAGCATTTT. Protein: CASSYDRFGQPQHF.

V and J are TRBV18 and TRBJ2-3, with D unresolved. This CDR3 has 14 residues. CDR1 and CDR2 (germline): KGHSH, LQKENI. Trimming shortened V by 6 bases and J by 2 bases, and 12 bases separated the two germline ends. CDR3 sequence reads: CASSRRPDTDTQYF. In nucleotides, the CDR3 is TGTGCCAGCTCCCGCCGTCCAGACACAGATACGCAGTATTTT.

The chain is built from TRBV5-6 and TRBJ1-4, with D possibly matching TRBD1 (6 bases). Germline assignment: CDR1 SGHDT and CDR2 YYEEEE. The CDR3 runs to 14 residues. Trimming took off 4 bases at V and 7 bases at J, with 14 bases between the two ends. The CDR3 coding sequence is TGTGCCAGCAGCCTGACAGGAGTGGGTGAAAAACTGTTTTTT. Translation: CASSLTGVGEKLFF.

This clone was picked up one time. V usage is TRBV4-1 and J usage is TRBJ1-6; 8 bases agree with TRBD1. This CDR3 has 18 amino acids. From germline, CDR1 is MGHRA and CDR2 YSYEKL. V was pared by 0 bases and J by 2 bases, with 6 bases of the junction left unmatched. The CDR3 region is CASSQEGQGATYNSPLHF. CDR3 bases: TGCGCCAGCAGCCAAGAGGGGCAGGGGGCCACCTATAATTCACCCCTCCACTTT.

Worth noting for this clone: A read error may account for a junction end that differs from germline. The chain joins TRBV29-1 to TRBJ2-4; 7 bases fit TRBD1. The CDR3 is 11 residues long. CDR1 is SQVTM, CDR2 ANQGSEA, per germline. The CDR3 DNA reads TGCAGCGTTGAGTTGAGACAGGGCCTCTCCTTC. Amino acid sequence: CSVELRQGLSF.

The chain links TRBV5-1 to TRBJ1-1; 9 bases line up with TRBD1. The V gene's germline CDR1 is SGHRS and CDR2 YFSETQ. The CDR3 runs 15 residues. V dropped 3 bases and J dropped 5; count of bases not matched to a gene: 8. The DNA for the CDR3 is TGCGCCAGCAGCTGGGGACAGGGAGGTCGGACTGAAGCTTTCTTT. The encoded protein is CASSWGQGGRTEAFF.

J is TRBJ1-1 and V is TRBV25-1; perhaps TRBD1 as D (5 bases). This CDR3 region has 13 residues. Germline assignment: CDR1 MGHDK and CDR2 SYGVNS. V gave up 5 bases and J gave up 7 bases, with 14 bases separating them. The CDR3: CASSLGQGGEAFF. DNA of the CDR3: TGTGCCAGCAGTCTCGGGCAGGGAGGTGAAGCTTTCTTT.

The chain carries TRBV9 and TRBJ2-1, with TRBD1 identical over 12 bases. This CDR3 contains 16 residues. The trim removed 4 bases at V and 8 bases at J, leaving 10 bases unmatched. Germline V lookup: CDR1 SGDLS, CDR2 YYNGEE. In DNA, the CDR3 is TGTGCCAGCAGCCTCGGGGTGGGACAGGGGGCCTATGAGCAGTTCTTC. Its protein product is CASSLGVGQGAYEQFF.

The chain is built from TRBV6-5 and TRBJ1-2; TRBD1 matches 7 bases. This CDR3 spans 15 amino acids. The germline CDR1 and CDR2 sequences are MNHEY and SVGAGI. V was pared by 6 bases and J by 0 bases, with 7 bases of the junction left unmatched. This CDR3 reads CASRQGQPPNYGYTF. The CDR3 region has the DNA TGTGCCAGCAGACAGGGGCAACCTCCTAACTATGGCTACACCTTC.

The J gene is TRBJ2-5, the V gene TRBV7-6, with D perhaps matching TRBD2 (5 bases). The CDR3 covers 17 residues. In germline, CDR1 is SGHVS, CDR2 FNYEAQ. Trimming stripped 1 base from V and 2 bases from J, with 17 bases between. CDR3 in DNA: TGTGCCAGCAGCTTAGGAGCACTAGGACCGGGGCAAGAGACCCAGTACTTC. Translated, it gives CASSLGALGPGQETQYF.

The CDR3: CASSADRGRIYEQYF. For the CDR3, the DNA is TGTGCCAGTAGTGCCGACAGGGGGCGAATCTACGAGCAGTACTTC. The genes are TRBV19 and TRBJ2-7; 10 bases agree with TRBD1. V shed 5 bases, J shed 3 bases, and the junction held 7 bases outside the gene matches. The CDR3 contains 15 residues. Germline V CDR1 and CDR2: LNHDA, SQIVND (reference sequence).

The chain is built from TRBV5-5 and TRBJ1-2; 8 positions agree with TRBD1. The CDR3 is 15 residues long. The V and J ends lost 2 bases and 2 bases, in that order; junction bases with no gene match: 5. Germline loops: CDR1 SGHKS, CDR2 YYEKEE (reference sequence). The CDR3 DNA reads TGTGCCAGCAGCTTTGGACGACAGGGGAACTATGGCTACACCTTC. Amino acids: CASSFGRQGNYGYTF.

V usage is TRBV5-1 and J usage is TRBJ2-2; tentatively, D is TRBD2 (5 bases). V dropped 6 bases and J dropped 2 bases, with 14 bases sitting between them. CDR3 length equals 15 residues. Germline V gives CDR1 SGHRS, CDR2 YFSETQ. The CDR3 DNA reads as TGCGCCAGCACCCCCCTCGGAGGAAACACCGGGGAGCTGTTTTTT. It codes for CASTPLGGNTGELFF.

The rearrangement uses TRBV28 and TRBJ2-5; no clear D gene. Per germline, CDR1 MDHEN and CDR2 SYDVKM. CDR3 size: 11 residues. Trimming pared 7 bases from V and 5 bases from J, leaving 8 bases between. CDR3 sequence reads: CASNNIETQYF. The DNA of the CDR3 is TGTGCCAGCAACAATATCGAGACCCAGTACTTC.